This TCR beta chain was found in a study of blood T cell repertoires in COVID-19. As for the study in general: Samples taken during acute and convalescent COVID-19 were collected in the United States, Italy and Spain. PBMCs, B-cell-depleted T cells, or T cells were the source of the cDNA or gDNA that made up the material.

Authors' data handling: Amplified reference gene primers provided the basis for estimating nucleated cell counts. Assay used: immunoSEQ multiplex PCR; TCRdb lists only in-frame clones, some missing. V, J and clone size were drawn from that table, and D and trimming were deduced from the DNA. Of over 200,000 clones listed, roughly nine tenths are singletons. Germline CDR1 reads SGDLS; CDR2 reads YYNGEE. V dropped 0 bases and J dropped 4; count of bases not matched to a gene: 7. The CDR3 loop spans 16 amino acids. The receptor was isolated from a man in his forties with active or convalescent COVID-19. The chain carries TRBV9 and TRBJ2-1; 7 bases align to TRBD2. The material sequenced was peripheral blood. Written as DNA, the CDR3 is TGTGCCAGCAGCGTAGGGGGTTCTAGCGGATACAATGAGCAGTTCTTC. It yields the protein CASSVGGSSGYNEQFF.